Presented here are 11 T cell receptor beta chains from one specimen sequenced in a study of T cells expressing NK-cell markers. TCRdb reanalyzed the 5' RACE reads, giving one entry per CDR3 protein sequence and no DNA. Its listing shows about 460,000 distinct CDR3 sequences. The source material was blood T cells: a sorted CD56 or NKG2C T cell subset, CD4+ or CD8+ T cells, or bulk PBMC T cells (not recorded which). These receptor sequences come from a woman aged 45-65 years in good health.

The rearrangement links TRBV5-1 to TRBJ2-7; checking the TCRdb D call of TRBD1 is not possible without DNA. CDR3 length: 15 residues. Germline CDR1 reads SGHRS; CDR2 reads YFSETQ. CDR3 protein: CASSPGGGPTYEQYF.

This chain connects TRBV11-1 to TRBJ2-1; there is no DNA to check the TCRdb D call of TRBD2. The CDR3 is made up of 14 amino acids. The germline V gene has CDR1 SGHAT and CDR2 FQDESV (reference sequence). This CDR3 is CASSLGLVTNEQFF.

The chain carries TRBV25-1 and TRBJ2-2; the D call from TCRdb, TRBD1, cannot be confirmed without DNA. Germline V gene data show CDR1 as MGHDK and CDR2 as SYGVNS. The CDR3 extends over 18 amino acids. CDR3 sequence: CASSKRGGRRMGTGELFF.

The chain couples TRBV12-3 or TRBV12-4 to TRBJ1-1; TCRdb designates TRBD1, a call that cannot be tested without DNA. This CDR3 is 15 amino acids long. The CDR3 reads CASSPGAGAYTEAFF.

The chain employs TRBV6-5 and TRBJ2-3; TCRdb selects TRBD2, and the lack of DNA leaves this call unchecked. The CDR3 has 15 amino acids. Germline V gives CDR1 MNHEY, CDR2 SVGAGI. The CDR3 reads CASSLGEGPTDTQYF.

The rearrangement joins TRBV11-2 to TRBJ2-2; without DNA, the TCRdb call of TRBD2 cannot be checked. The V gene's germline CDR1 is SGHAT and CDR2 FQNNGV. This CDR3 contains 15 residues. This CDR3 is CASSLGTSVSGELFF.

This chain links TRBV3-1 with TRBJ2-2. Per the germline V gene, CDR1 is LGHDT and CDR2 is YNNKEL (reference sequence). This CDR3 contains 13 residues. This CDR3 reads CASSQDRSGELFF.

This chain links TRBV12-5 with TRBJ1-3; TCRdb's D gene call, TRBD1, goes unchecked for lack of DNA. The germline CDR1 and CDR2 sequences are LGHNT and FRNRAP. The CDR3 sequence is 14 residues long. CDR3 region: CASALTGVGNTIYF.

The V gene is TRBV12-3 or TRBV12-4, the J gene TRBJ1-2; lacking DNA, the TRBD1 call made by TCRdb goes unchecked. CDR3 length: 13 amino acids. The CDR3 reads CASSGWGLGGYTF.

The chain combines TRBV12-3 or TRBV12-4 with TRBJ2-3; as DNA is missing, the TRBD2 call by TCRdb cannot be tested. The CDR3 runs to 14 residues. CDR3 in amino acids: CASKSGVSTDTQYF.

The rearrangement uses TRBV5-1 and TRBJ2-7. CDR3 length: 13 amino acids. Germline-derived CDR1 and CDR2 are SGHRS and YFSETQ. CDR3 amino acids: CASSLASSYEQYF. The full variable domain, rest sourced from reference TRBV5-1 and TRBJ2-7, is KAGVTQTPRYLIKTRGQQVTLSCSPISGHRSVSWYQQTPGQGLQFLFEYFSETQRNKGNFPGRFSGRQFSNSRSEMNVSTLELGDSALYLCASSLASSYEQYFGPGTRLTVT.